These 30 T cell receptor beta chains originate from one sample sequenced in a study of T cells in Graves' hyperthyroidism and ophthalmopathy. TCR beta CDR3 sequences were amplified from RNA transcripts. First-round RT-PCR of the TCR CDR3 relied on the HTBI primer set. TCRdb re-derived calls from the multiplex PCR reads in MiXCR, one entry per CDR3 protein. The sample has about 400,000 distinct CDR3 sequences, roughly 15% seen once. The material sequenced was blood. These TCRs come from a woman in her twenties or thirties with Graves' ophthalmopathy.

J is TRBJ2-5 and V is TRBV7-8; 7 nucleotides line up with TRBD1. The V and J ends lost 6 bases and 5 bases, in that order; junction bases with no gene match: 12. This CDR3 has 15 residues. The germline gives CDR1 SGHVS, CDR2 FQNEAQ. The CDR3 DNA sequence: TGTGCCAGCAGTGAGGAGACAGGGCCTCGGGAGACCCAGTACTTC. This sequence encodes CASSEETGPRETQYF.

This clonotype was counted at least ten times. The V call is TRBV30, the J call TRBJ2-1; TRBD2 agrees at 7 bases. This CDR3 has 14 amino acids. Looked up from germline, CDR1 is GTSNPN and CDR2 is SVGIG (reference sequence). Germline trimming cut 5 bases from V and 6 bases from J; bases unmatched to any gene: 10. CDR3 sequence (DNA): TGTGCCTGGGAGCCGGGGGGACTCGTCAATGAGCAGTTCTTC. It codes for CAWEPGGLVNEQFF. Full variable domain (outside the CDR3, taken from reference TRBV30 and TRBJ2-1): SQTIHQWPATLVQPVGSPLSLECTVEGTSNPNLYWYRQAAGRGLQLLFYSVGIGQISSEVPQNLSASRPQDRQFILSSKKLLLSDSGFYLCAWEPGGLVNEQFFGPGTRLTVL.

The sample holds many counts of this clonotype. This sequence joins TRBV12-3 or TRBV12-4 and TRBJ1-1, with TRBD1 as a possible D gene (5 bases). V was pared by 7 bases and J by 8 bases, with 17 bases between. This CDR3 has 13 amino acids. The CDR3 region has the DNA TGTGCCAGCACCTCGGCTGGGGGACCAGAAGCTTTCTTT. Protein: CASTSAGGPEAFF.

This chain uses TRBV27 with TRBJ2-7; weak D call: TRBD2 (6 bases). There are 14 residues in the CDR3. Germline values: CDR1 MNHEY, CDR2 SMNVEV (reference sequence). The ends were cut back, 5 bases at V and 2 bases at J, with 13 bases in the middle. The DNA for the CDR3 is TGTGCCAGCAGTCCCCGGGGGTTCACCTACGAGCAGTACTTC. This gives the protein CASSPRGFTYEQYF.

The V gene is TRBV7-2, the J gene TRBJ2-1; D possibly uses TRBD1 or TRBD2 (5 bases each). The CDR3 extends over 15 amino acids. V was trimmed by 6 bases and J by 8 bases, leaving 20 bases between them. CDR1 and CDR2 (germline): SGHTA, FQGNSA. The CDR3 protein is CASSFRDHSGDEQFF. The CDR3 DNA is TGTGCCAGCAGTTTCCGGGACCACTCGGGCGATGAGCAGTTCTTC.

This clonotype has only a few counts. As DNA, the CDR3 is TGTGCCAGTAGCCCGACTAGCCCCATCTACAATGAGCAGTTCTTC. Protein: CASSPTSPIYNEQFF. This chain uses TRBV19 with TRBJ2-1; the match to TRBD2 covers 7 bases. Losses at the gene ends were 6 bases for V and 3 bases for J; bases not matched to a gene: 8. This CDR3 is 15 amino acids long. Per germline, CDR1 LNHDA and CDR2 SQIVND (reference sequence).

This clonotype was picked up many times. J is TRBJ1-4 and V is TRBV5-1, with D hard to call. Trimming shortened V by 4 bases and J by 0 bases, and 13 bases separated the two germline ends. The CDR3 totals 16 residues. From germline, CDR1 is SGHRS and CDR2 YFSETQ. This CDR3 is CASSPSPGTTNEKLFF. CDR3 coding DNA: TGCGCCAGCAGCCCCAGTCCTGGCACAACTAATGAAAAACTGTTTTTT.

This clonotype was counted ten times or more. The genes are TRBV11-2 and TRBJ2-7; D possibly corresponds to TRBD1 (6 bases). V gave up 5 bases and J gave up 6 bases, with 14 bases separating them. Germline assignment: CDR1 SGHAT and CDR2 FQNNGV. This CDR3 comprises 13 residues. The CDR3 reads CASSQLNRAEQYF. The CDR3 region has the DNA TGTGCCAGCAGCCAGCTTAACAGGGCCGAGCAGTACTTC. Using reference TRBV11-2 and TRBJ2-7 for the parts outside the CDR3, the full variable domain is EAGVAQSPRYKIIEKRQSVAFWCNPISGHATLYWYQQILGQGPKLLIQFQNNGVVDDSQLPKDRFSAERLKGVDSTLKIQPAKLEDSAVYLCASSQLNRAEQYFGPGTRLTVT.

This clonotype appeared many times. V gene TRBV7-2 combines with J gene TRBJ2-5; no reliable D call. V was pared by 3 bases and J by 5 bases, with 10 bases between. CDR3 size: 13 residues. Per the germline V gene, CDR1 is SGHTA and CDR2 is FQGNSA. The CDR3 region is CASSFLVSETQYF. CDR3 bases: TGTGCCAGCAGCTTTCTAGTTTCGGAGACCCAGTACTTC.

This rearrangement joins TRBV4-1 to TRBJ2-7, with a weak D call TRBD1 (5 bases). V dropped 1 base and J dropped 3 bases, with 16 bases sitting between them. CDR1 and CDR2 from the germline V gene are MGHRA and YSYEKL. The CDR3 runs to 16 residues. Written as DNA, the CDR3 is TGCGCCAGCAGCCAAGTGAGAGTGCAGGGCGACTACGAGCAGTACTTC. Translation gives CASSQVRVQGDYEQYF.

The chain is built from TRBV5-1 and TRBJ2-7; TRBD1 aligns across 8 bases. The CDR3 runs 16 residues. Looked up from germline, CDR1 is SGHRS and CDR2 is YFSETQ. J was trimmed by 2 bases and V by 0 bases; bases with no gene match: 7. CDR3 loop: CASSLVVGQATYEQYF. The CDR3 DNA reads TGCGCCAGCAGCTTGGTGGTGGGACAGGCTACCTACGAGCAGTACTTC.

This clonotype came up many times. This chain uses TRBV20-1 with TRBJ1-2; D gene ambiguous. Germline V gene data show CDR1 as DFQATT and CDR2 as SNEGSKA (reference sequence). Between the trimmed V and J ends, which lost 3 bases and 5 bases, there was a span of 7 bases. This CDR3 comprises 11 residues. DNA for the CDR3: TGCAGTGCTAGTTTTCCGTATGGCTACACCTTC. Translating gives CSASFPYGYTF.

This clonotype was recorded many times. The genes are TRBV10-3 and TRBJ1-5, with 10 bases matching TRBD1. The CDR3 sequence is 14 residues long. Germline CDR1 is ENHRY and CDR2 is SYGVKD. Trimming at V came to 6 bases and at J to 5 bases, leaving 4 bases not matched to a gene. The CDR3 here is CAIRQDRGDQPQHF. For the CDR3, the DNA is TGTGCCATCAGACAGGACAGGGGGGATCAGCCCCAGCATTTT.

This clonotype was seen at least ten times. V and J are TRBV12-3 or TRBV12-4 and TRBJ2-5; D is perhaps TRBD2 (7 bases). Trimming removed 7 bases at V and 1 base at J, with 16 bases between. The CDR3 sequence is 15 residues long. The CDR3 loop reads CASKGGRGSQETQYF. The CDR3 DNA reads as TGTGCCAGCAAAGGGGGGCGGGGGAGCCAAGAGACCCAGTACTTC.

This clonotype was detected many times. The CDR3 DNA reads as TGTGCCAGCAGCTATACAGAGCTGTCCAACTATGGCTACACCTTC. This sequence encodes CASSYTELSNYGYTF. The chain is built from TRBV5-5 and TRBJ1-2, with unresolved D. Germline CDR1 SGHKS, CDR2 YYEKEE (reference sequence). The ends were cut back, 3 bases at V and 2 bases at J, with 14 bases in the middle. CDR3 size: 15 residues.

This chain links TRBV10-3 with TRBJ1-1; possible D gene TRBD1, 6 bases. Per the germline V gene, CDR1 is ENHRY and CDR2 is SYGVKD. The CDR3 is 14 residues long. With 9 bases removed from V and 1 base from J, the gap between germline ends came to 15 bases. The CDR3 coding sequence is TGTGCCATTAGCCAGGGGCTCCAGAACACTGAAGCTTTCTTT. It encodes CAISQGLQNTEAFF.

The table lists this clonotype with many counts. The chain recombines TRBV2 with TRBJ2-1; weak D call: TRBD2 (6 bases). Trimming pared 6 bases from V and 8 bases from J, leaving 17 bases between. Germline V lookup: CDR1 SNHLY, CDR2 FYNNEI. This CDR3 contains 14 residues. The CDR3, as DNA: TGTGCCAGCAGGAAACGGGGGTCGAGAGATGAGCAGTTCTTC. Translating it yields CASRKRGSRDEQFF.

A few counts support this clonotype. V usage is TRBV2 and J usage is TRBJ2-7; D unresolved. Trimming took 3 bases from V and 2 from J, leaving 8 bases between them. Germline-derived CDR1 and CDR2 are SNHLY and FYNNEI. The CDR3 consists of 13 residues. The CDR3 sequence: CASSDLSPYEQYF. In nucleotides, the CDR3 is TGTGCCAGCAGTGATCTATCCCCCTACGAGCAGTACTTC.

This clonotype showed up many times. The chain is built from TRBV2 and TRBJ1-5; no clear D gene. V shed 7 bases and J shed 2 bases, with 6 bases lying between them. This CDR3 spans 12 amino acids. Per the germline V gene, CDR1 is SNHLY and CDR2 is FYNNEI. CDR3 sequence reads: CASMMGNQPQHF. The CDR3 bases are TGTGCCAGCATGATGGGCAATCAGCCCCAGCATTTT.

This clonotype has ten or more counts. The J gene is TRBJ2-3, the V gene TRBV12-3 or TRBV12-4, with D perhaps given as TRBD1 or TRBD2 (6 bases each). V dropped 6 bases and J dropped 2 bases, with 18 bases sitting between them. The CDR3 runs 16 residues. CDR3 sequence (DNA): TGTGCCAGCAGGGGGGGCTTCATTGTACCCACAGATACGCAGTATTTT. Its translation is CASRGGFIVPTDTQYF.

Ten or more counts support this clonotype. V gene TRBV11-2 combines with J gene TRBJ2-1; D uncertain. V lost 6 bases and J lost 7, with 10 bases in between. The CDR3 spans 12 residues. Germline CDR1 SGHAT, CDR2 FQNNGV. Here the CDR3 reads CASRYAWNEQFF. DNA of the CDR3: TGTGCCAGCAGGTACGCTTGGAATGAGCAGTTCTTC.

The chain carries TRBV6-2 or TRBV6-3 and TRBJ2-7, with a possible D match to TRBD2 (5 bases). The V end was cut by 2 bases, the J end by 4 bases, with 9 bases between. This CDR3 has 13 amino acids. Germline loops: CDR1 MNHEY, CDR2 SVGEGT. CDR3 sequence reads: CASSYAGLYEQYF. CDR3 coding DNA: TGTGCCAGCAGTTACGCGGGTTTGTACGAGCAGTACTTC.

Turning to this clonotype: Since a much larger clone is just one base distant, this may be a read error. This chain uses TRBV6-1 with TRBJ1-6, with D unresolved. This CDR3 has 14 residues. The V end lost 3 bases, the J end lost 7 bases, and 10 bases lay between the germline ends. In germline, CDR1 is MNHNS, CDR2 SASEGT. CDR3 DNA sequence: TGTGCCAGCAGTGATGCTCTACCCAATTCACCCCTCCACTTT. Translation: CASSDALPNSPLHF.

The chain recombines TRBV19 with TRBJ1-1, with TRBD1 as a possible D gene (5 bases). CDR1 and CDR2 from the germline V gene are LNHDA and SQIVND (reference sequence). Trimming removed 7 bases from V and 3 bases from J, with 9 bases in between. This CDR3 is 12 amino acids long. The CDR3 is CASTEGYTEAFF. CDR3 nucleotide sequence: TGTGCCAGTACCGAGGGGTACACTGAAGCTTTCTTT.

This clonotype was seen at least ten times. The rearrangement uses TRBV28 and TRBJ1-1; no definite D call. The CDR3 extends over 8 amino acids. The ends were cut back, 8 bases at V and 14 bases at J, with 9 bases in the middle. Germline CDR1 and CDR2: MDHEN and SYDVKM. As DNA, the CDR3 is TGTGCCAGCGGCTTTACGTTCTTT. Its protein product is CASGFTFF.

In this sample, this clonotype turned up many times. CDR3 in amino acids: CASRRDSSFYSNQPQHF. CDR3 DNA sequence: TGTGCCAGCAGGCGGGACAGCTCTTTCTATAGCAATCAGCCCCAGCATTTT. The genes are TRBV2 and TRBJ1-5; TRBD1 matches at 7 bases. The germline gives CDR1 SNHLY, CDR2 FYNNEI. V was pared by 6 bases and J by 0 bases, with 11 bases of the junction left unmatched. This CDR3 comprises 17 residues.

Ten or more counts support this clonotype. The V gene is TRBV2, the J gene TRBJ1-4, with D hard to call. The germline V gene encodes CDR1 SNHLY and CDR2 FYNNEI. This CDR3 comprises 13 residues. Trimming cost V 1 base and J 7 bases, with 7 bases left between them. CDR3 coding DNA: TGTGCCAGCAGTGAAGAACGGCGTGAAAAACTGTTTTTT. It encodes CASSEERREKLFF.

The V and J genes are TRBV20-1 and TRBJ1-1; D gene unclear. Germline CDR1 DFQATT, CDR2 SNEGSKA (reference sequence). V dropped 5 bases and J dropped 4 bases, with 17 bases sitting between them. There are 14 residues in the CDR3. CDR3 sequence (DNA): TGCAGTGCTCCCCCCCCCCCCCCCCCCACTGAAGCTTTCTTT. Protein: CSAPPPPPPTEAFF.

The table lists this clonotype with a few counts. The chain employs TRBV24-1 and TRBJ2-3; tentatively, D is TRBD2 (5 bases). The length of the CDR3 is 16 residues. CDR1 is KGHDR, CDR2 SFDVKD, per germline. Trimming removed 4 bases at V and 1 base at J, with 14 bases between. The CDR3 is CATSDSPRTGTDTQYF. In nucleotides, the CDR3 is TGTGCCACCAGTGACTCACCAAGGACTGGCACAGATACGCAGTATTTT.

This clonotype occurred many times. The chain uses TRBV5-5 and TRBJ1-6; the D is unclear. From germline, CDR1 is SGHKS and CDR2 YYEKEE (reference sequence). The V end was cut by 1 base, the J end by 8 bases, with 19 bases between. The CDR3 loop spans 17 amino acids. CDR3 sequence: CASSLTTTPLGYSPLHF. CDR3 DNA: TGTGCCAGCAGCTTGACGACAACCCCTTTAGGTTATTCACCCCTCCACTTT. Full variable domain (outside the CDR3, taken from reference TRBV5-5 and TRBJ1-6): DAGVTQSPTHLIKTRGQQVTLRCSPISGHKSVSWYQQVLGQGPQFIFQYYEKEERGRGNFPDRFSARQFPNYSSELNVNALLLGDSALYLCASSLTTTPLGYSPLHFGNGTRLTVT.